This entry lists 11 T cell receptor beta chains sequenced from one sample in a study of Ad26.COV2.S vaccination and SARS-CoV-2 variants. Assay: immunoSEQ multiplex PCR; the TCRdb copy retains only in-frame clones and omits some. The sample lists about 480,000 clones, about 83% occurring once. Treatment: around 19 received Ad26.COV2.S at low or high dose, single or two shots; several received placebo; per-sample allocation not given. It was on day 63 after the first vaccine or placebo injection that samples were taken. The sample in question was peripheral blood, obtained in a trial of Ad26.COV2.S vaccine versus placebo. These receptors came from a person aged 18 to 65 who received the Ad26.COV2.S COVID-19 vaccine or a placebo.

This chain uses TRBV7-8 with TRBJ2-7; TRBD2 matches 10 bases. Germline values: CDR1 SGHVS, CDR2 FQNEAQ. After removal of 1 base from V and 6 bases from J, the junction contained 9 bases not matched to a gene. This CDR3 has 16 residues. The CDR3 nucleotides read TGTGCCAGCAGCTTAGTATCGGCTAGCGGGAGAGGCGAGCAGTACTTC. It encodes CASSLVSASGRGEQYF.

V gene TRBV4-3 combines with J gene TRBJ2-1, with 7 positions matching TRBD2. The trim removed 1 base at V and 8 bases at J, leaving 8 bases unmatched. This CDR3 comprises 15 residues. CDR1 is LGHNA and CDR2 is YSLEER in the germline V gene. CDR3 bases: TGCGCCAGCAGCCAAGTCTCGGGAGGTCTATATGAGCAGTTCTTC. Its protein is CASSQVSGGLYEQFF.

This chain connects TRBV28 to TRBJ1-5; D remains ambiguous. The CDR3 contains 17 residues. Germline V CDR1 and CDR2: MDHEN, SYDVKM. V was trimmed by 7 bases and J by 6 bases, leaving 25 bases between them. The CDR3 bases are TGTGCCAGCACACGACTCATGACCGCGACAAAGGGTCAGCCCCAGCATTTT. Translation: CASTRLMTATKGQPQHF.

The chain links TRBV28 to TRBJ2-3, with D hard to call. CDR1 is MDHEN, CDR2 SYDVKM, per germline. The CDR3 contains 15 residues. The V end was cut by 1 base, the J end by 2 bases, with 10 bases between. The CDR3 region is CASSLLGGSTDTQYF. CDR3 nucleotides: TGTGCCAGCAGTTTATTGGGCGGATCCACAGATACGCAGTATTTT.

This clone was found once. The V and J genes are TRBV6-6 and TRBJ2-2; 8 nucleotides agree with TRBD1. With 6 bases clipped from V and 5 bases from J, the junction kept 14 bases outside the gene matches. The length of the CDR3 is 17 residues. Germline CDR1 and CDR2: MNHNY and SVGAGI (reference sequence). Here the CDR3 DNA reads TGTGCCAGCAGCCGACTCCCGACAGGGGAAAAGACCGGGGAGCTGTTTTTT. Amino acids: CASSRLPTGEKTGELFF.

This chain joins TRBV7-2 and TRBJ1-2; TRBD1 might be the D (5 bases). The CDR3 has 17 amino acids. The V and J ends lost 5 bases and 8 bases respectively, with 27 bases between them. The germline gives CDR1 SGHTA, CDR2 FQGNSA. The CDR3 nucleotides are TGTGCCAGCAGCCCACCCTTAGGGGCGGGCCCATATGTAGGCTACACCTTC. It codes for CASSPPLGAGPYVGYTF.

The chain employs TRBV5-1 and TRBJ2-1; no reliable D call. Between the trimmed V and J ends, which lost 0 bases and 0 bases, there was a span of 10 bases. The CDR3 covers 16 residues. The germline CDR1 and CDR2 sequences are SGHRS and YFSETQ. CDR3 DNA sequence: TGCGCCAGCAGCTTGGTGTCGGCGCGCTCCTACAATGAGCAGTTCTTC. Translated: CASSLVSARSYNEQFF.

The CDR3 spells CASSLALTGAGEQYF. The CDR3 nucleotides read TGTGCCAGCAGCTTAGCGTTGACAGGGGCGGGCGAGCAGTACTTC. The chain uses TRBV7-9 and TRBJ2-7, with TRBD1 matching over 8 bases. The CDR3 has 15 residues. In germline, CDR1 is SEHNR, CDR2 FQNEAQ (reference sequence). V gave up 0 bases and J gave up 6 bases; unmatched junction bases: 7.

The CDR3 loop is CAWRRGVDGYTF. CDR3 DNA sequence: TGTGCCTGGAGGAGGGGAGTTGATGGCTACACCTTC. V is TRBV30 and J is TRBJ1-2, with D possibly matching TRBD1 (5 bases). Per the germline V gene, CDR1 is GTSNPN and CDR2 is SVGIG (reference sequence). This CDR3 region has 12 residues. Between the trimmed V and J ends, which lost 3 bases and 6 bases, there was a span of 11 bases.

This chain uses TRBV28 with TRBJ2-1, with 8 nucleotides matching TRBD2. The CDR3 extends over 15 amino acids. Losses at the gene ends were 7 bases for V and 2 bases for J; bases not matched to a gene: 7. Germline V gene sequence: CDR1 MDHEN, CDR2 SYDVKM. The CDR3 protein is CASTIGGGTYNEQFF. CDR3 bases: TGTGCCAGCACCATCGGGGGGGGTACCTACAATGAGCAGTTCTTC.

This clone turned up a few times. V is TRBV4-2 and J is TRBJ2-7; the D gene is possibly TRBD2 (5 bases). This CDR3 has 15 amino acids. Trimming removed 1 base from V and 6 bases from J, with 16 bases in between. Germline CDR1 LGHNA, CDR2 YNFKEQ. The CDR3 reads CASSQGEGSNAEQYF. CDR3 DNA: TGTGCCAGCAGCCAAGGGGAAGGGAGTAACGCCGAGCAGTACTTC.